The following is a TCR beta chain sequence with its context. Its antigen is unknown. No base-level quality is on record; no much larger clone is a single base apart. Using the deep immunoSEQ assay, TCR CDR3 regions were amplified from genomic DNA by multiplex PCR. For each cell subset, the extracted genomic DNA was distributed evenly across all wells of several immunoSEQ 96-well plates, and each plate served as one replicate. For unsorted PBMC, roughly 0.3 ug of genomic DNA, equivalent to roughly 30,000 T cell genomes, went into each replicate PCR. Ten immunoSEQ deep assay plates were used to sequence the unsorted PBMC genomic DNA. Purified libraries were quantified with a Qubit 3.0 fluorometer, sized on a Bioanalyzer 2100, and re-quantified with the KAPA Library Quantification kit. Every immunoSEQ 96-well plate was sequenced on a dedicated single-read 150-cycle Illumina NextSeq 550 flow cell. On the study's bioinformatics: The immunoSEQ output contained only junctional sequences without quality scores, so filtering could not match that applied to full-length reads. Sequences were annotated with PyIR, a Python wrapper for IgBLAST v1.9, and V/J genes and CDR3 were assigned using IMGT germline references. Reads were removed for weak V/J assignments (E-value above 1e-6), missing CDR3, stop codons, out-of-frame junctions, or ambiguous translated residues. A V3J clonotype was defined by an identical inferred V gene, J gene, and CDR3 amino acid sequence. Percentage overlap between repertoires was computed as shared unique clonotypes divided by the size of the smaller repertoire. Richness of each repertoire was evaluated using RTK rarefaction, the Chao1 estimator, and Recon v2.1 estimates of unobserved clonotypes. What TCRdb holds here is the immuneACCESS table cut down to in-frame rearrangements. Part of the clones is not present; checked against another copy, under half of the missing clones reflect an unresolved V gene, and the others are unexplained. V, J and clone size are those of that table, while D and trimming were read from the DNA. For this sample there are 450,000 to 500,000 clones; roughly 80% appear just once. The biggest ten clones account for approximately 11% of the sample.

This record belongs to a study of shared clonotypes between healthy human individuals (dated by TCRdb to 2019 to 2021). Regarding the research as a whole: Three men and two women, aged 18 to 49 years, made up the cohort. Blood TCR repertoires of roughly five healthy adults were deeply sequenced to estimate repertoire size and the extent of clonotype sharing between individuals. Libraries were prepared and TCR repertoires were sequenced by different laboratories using diverse techniques, in order to increase sequencing depth and limit assay-specific biases. Between about 0.8 and 9 billion PBMCs per donor were obtained by leukapheresis.

What the work shows at the level of the full study, not this receptor alone: The genetic and exposure-history diversity represented was limited by the small number of donors. Pairwise subsampling indicated that sequencing depth was expected to affect the degree of clonotype sharing among donors. Sampling was limited to blood, and TCR repertoires in tissue likely differ from TCR repertoires in blood.

The donors were healthy, HIV-negative adults who had no recently reported acute infections or vaccinations. All donors were Caucasian adults living in Nashville, Tennessee, USA. In the unsorted samples, tens of millions of PBMCs were counted, and genomic DNA was extracted using the QIAamp DNA Blood Mini kit. Blood was collected by leukapheresis, and PBMCs were isolated by Ficoll-Histopaque density gradient centrifugation and then cryopreserved in liquid nitrogen vapor phase. According to the germline V gene (reference sequence), CDR1 reads MNHEY and CDR2 reads SMNVEV. Relative to germline, V is missing 1 base and J is missing 5 bases, with 16 bases of the junction outside any gene match. Including the terminal cysteine and phenylalanine, the CDR3 comprises 18 residues. Only CDR3 DNA remains: 54 bases, in frame from the first base.

Sequenced material: PBMCs. The V and J segments used are TRBV27 and TRBJ1-1; the central 7 bases match TRBD1. This TCR was sampled from a woman aged 40 to 55 in good health. Some clones in this sample may be carry-over from other donors' samples. This receptor has the CDR3 CASSLWGTDGGERTEAFF. The sequenced DNA: TGTGCCAGCAGTTTATGGGGGACAGACGGAGGGGAGCGGACTGAAGCTTTCTTT.